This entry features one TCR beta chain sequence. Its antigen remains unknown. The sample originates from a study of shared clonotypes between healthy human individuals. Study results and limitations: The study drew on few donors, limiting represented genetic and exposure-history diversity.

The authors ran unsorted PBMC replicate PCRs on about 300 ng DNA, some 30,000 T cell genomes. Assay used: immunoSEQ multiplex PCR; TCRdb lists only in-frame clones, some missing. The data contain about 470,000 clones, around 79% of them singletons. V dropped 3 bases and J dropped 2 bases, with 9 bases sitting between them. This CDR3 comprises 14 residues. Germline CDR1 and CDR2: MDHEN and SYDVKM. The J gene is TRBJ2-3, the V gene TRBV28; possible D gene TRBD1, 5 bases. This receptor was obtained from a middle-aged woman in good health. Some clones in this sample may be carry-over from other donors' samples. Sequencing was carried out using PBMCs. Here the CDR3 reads CASSFHRNTDTQYF. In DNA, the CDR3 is TGTGCCAGCAGTTTCCACAGGAACACAGATACGCAGTATTTT.